The next 27 T cell receptor beta chains were all read from a single sample in a study of shared clonotypes between healthy human individuals. The table came from immunoSEQ multiplex PCR; TCRdb's copy has only in-frame clones and leaves some out. There are millions of clones in the sample; roughly 96% occur only once, and 0.1% to 0.15% lies in the top ten. The sequencing input was naive CD4+ T cells sorted from blood. Subset noted: CD45RA+ positively selected. The receptors originated from a man between 18 and 35 years old in good health.

The J gene is TRBJ1-4, the V gene TRBV6-5, with TRBD1 identical over 10 bases. Germline CDR1 reads MNHEY; CDR2 reads SVGAGI. V shed 9 bases, J shed 2 bases, and the junction held 6 bases outside the gene matches. The CDR3 has 15 residues. The CDR3 DNA reads as TGTGCCAGTAGACAGGGGGCCGGGACTAATGAAAAACTGTTTTTT. This sequence encodes CASRQGAGTNEKLFF.

This clone appeared once. This chain connects TRBV30 to TRBJ1-4; D is unclear. Germline V gene sequence: CDR1 GTSNPN, CDR2 SVGIG (reference sequence). The CDR3 has 14 amino acids. Trimming took 0 bases from V and 8 from J, leaving 13 bases between them. This CDR3 reads CAWSVWGLGEKLFF. In DNA form, the CDR3 reads TGTGCCTGGAGTGTATGGGGATTAGGCGAAAAACTGTTTTTT.

This clone has a single count. The rearrangement joins TRBV7-9 to TRBJ1-6; D not certain. The CDR3 contains 14 residues. Germline values: CDR1 SEHNR, CDR2 FQNEAQ (reference sequence). V was shortened by 4 bases and J by 9 bases, with 13 bases between the two germline ends. CDR3 in amino acids: CASSSLSPISPLHF. The DNA for the CDR3 is TGTGCCAGCAGCTCTTTAAGTCCCATTTCACCCCTCCACTTT.

The table lists this clone with a count of one. V and J are TRBV28 and TRBJ2-5, with 9 bases identical to TRBD1. This CDR3 has 14 residues. Per germline, CDR1 MDHEN and CDR2 SYDVKM. V shed 6 bases and J 4 bases; nucleotides not matched to a gene: 6. For the CDR3, the DNA is TGTGCCAGCAGAACACAGGGGGCTGGAGAGACCCAGTACTTC. It specifies CASRTQGAGETQYF.

V is TRBV5-1 and J is TRBJ2-5; 13 nucleotides agree with TRBD2. Germline V lookup: CDR1 SGHRS, CDR2 YFSETQ. The CDR3 length is 18 residues. The J segment lost 5 bases and the V segment lost 2 bases, leaving 12 bases of the junction unmatched. The CDR3 reads CASSFGLAGASRLETQYF. CDR3 nucleotide sequence: TGCGCCAGCAGCTTTGGACTAGCGGGAGCTAGTAGACTTGAGACCCAGTACTTC.

The chain employs TRBV13 and TRBJ1-1; D not resolved. The CDR3 spans 13 residues. Germline assignment: CDR1 PRHDT and CDR2 FYEKMQ (reference sequence). Deletions cut 5 bases from V and 6 bases from J, with 13 bases between. In nucleotides, the CDR3 is TGTGCCAGCAGCCCACGGGGAAGGTCTGAAGCTTTCTTT. This codes for CASSPRGRSEAFF.

CDR3 in DNA: TGCGCCAGCAGCTTGGCAACTAGCGGATTACAAGAGACCCAGTACTTC. The encoded protein is CASSLATSGLQETQYF. This chain joins TRBV5-1 and TRBJ2-5; 8 positions match TRBD2. The CDR3 runs to 16 residues. Trimming removed 0 bases from V and 2 bases from J; junction bases left unmatched: 6. The germline gives CDR1 SGHRS, CDR2 YFSETQ. Combining the CDR3 with reference TRBV5-1 and TRBJ2-5 gives the whole variable domain KAGVTQTPRYLIKTRGQQVTLSCSPISGHRSVSWYQQTPGQGLQFLFEYFSETQRNKGNFPGRFSGRQFSNSRSEMNVSTLELGDSALYLCASSLATSGLQETQYFGPGTRLLVL.

The J gene is TRBJ1-2, the V gene TRBV7-8; possibly TRBD1 for D (6 bases). V lost 5 bases, J lost 4 bases, and 17 bases lay in between. The CDR3 runs to 15 residues. The V gene's germline CDR1 is SGHVS and CDR2 FQNEAQ. CDR3 sequence: CASSPNPQGGYGYTF. The CDR3 DNA sequence: TGTGCCAGCAGCCCCAATCCACAGGGAGGCTATGGCTACACCTTC. The complete variable domain, with remaining parts taken from reference TRBV7-8 and TRBJ1-2, reads GAGVSQSPRYKVAKRGQDVALRCDPISGHVSLFWYQQALGQGPEFLTYFQNEAQLDKSGLPSDRFFAERPEGSVSTLKIQRTQQEDSAVYLCASSPNPQGGYGYTFGSGTRLTVV.

V usage is TRBV5-1 and J usage is TRBJ2-3; 8 bases agree with TRBD1. The V gene end was trimmed by 0 bases and the J gene end by 14 bases; junction bases not matched to a gene: 5. The CDR3 sequence is 12 residues long. Germline CDR1 SGHRS, CDR2 YFSETQ. CDR3 bases: TGCGCCAGCAGCTTGGAGGACGGACAGGGGTATTTT. Its protein product is CASSLEDGQGYF.

V and J are TRBV7-2 and TRBJ2-7; D remains ambiguous. Germline values: CDR1 SGHTA, CDR2 FQGNSA. The CDR3 has 12 amino acids. Deletions cut 7 bases from V and 0 bases from J, with 7 bases between. CDR3 sequence reads: CASTSSSYEQYF. The CDR3 DNA sequence: TGTGCCAGCACCTCCAGCTCCTACGAGCAGTACTTC.

The chain has TRBV6-1 and TRBJ2-7; no clear D gene. The CDR3 contains 12 residues. Germline-derived CDR1 and CDR2 are MNHNS and SASEGT. V was cut by 3 bases and J by 11 bases, with 14 bases left in between. The CDR3 sequence is CASSEHSWFEYF. CDR3 DNA: TGTGCCAGCAGTGAGCACAGTTGGTTTGAGTACTTC.

The rearrangement joins TRBV7-2 to TRBJ1-5, with D unclear. The germline CDR1 and CDR2 sequences are SGHTA and FQGNSA. V was cut by 5 bases and J by 7 bases, with 12 bases left in between. This CDR3 is built from 13 residues. The CDR3 spells CASSVQTRQPQHF. DNA for the CDR3: TGTGCCAGCAGCGTTCAGACTCGGCAGCCCCAGCATTTT.

The chain combines TRBV30 with TRBJ1-6; no clear D gene. CDR1 and CDR2 from the germline V gene are GTSNPN and SVGIG (reference sequence). V lost 2 bases, J lost 7 bases, and 12 bases lay in between. The CDR3 sequence is 14 residues long. CDR3 sequence: CAWSYSGKNSPLHF. CDR3 nucleotide sequence: TGTGCCTGGAGTTACAGTGGGAAGAATTCACCCCTCCACTTT.

The V call is TRBV18, the J call TRBJ1-4, with TRBD1 as a possible D gene (5 bases). With 5 bases removed from V and 2 bases from J, the gap between germline ends came to 12 bases. Germline CDR1 KGHSH, CDR2 LQKENI. The CDR3 runs 15 residues. The CDR3 DNA follows: TGTGCCAGCTCATCGTCAAGGGGCACTAATGAAAAACTGTTTTTT. Residues: CASSSSRGTNEKLFF. Full variable domain (missing parts from reference TRBV18 and TRBJ1-4): NAGVMQNPRHLVRRRGQEARLRCSPMKGHSHVYWYRQLPEEGLKFMVYLQKENIIDESGMPKERFSAEFPKEGPSILRIQQVVRGDSAAYFCASSSSRGTNEKLFFGSGTQLSVL.

The chain combines TRBV2 with TRBJ1-1, with D possibly being TRBD1 (5 bases). V lost 0 bases and J 1 base, leaving 15 bases between the germline ends. The CDR3 is made up of 17 amino acids. Germline assignment: CDR1 SNHLY and CDR2 FYNNEI. In DNA, the CDR3 is TGTGCCAGCAGTGAAGCGCGAGACAGTGATAAGAACACTGAAGCTTTCTTT. It is translated as CASSEARDSDKNTEAFF.

The CDR3 DNA reads TGCGCCAGCAGCCAAGATGGGTGGTTCGTGCAGTACAACAATGAGCAGTTCTTC. The encoded protein is CASSQDGWFVQYNNEQFF. The chain couples TRBV4-3 to TRBJ2-1, with unresolved D. The length of the CDR3 is 18 residues. Germline CDR1 is LGHNA and CDR2 is YSLEER. V lost 0 bases to trimming and J lost 5 bases, with 20 bases between them.

The chain joins TRBV5-6 to TRBJ2-1; 7 nucleotides agree with TRBD2. J was trimmed by 6 bases and V by 3 bases; bases with no gene match: 6. The CDR3 extends over 14 amino acids. Germline CDR1 and CDR2: SGHDT and YYEEEE. CDR3 sequence (DNA): TGTGCCAGCAGCTATTTCGGACTAGGCAATGAGCAGTTCTTC. It is translated as CASSYFGLGNEQFF.

V usage is TRBV7-9 and J usage is TRBJ2-7; 9 bases agree with TRBD1. Germline V gives CDR1 SEHNR, CDR2 FQNEAQ (reference sequence). V dropped 1 base and J dropped 13; count of bases not matched to a gene: 8. This CDR3 is built from 13 residues. The CDR3 here is CASSLDRQGGQYF. CDR3 nucleotide sequence: TGTGCCAGCAGCTTAGACCGACAGGGGGGTCAATACTTC.

J is TRBJ2-5 and V is TRBV28; tentatively, D is TRBD1 or TRBD2 (5 bases each). CDR3 size: 14 residues. Germline V lookup: CDR1 MDHEN, CDR2 SYDVKM. The V end lost 2 bases, the J end lost 5 bases, and 12 bases lay between the germline ends. The CDR3 DNA reads as TGTGCCAGCAGTTTAGGCAGGGAGTCGGAGACCCAGTACTTC. It codes for CASSLGRESETQYF.

The chain carries TRBV6-1 and TRBJ1-2; tentative D call: TRBD1 (6 bases). Germline lookup yields CDR1 MNHNS and CDR2 SASEGT. Trimming removed 6 bases at V and 0 bases at J, with 14 bases between. The CDR3 loop spans 15 amino acids. CDR3 in DNA: TGTGCCAGCAGGAAACAGGGTCCCACTAACTATGGCTACACCTTC. It encodes CASRKQGPTNYGYTF.

This clone has just a few counts. This chain links TRBV7-2 with TRBJ2-7; unclear D gene. CDR1 is SGHTA, CDR2 FQGNSA, per germline. CDR3 length: 13 amino acids. V was shortened by 1 base and J by 2 bases, with 6 bases between the two germline ends. For the CDR3, the DNA is TGTGCCAGCAGCTTAGACAGAACCTACGAGCAGTACTTC. It encodes CASSLDRTYEQYF.

The chain links TRBV5-4 to TRBJ2-7; D possibly corresponds to TRBD2 (5 bases). CDR3 length: 14 amino acids. Germline V gene lookup returns CDR1 SGHNT and CDR2 YYREEE (reference sequence). Trimming cost V 4 bases and J 6 bases, with 17 bases left between them. For the CDR3, the DNA is TGTGCCAGCAGCAGAGAGTATAGCGCGAGCGAGCAGTACTTC. Its translation is CASSREYSASEQYF.

The chain employs TRBV4-3 and TRBJ2-6; 10 bases fit TRBD2. Germline V lookup: CDR1 LGHNA, CDR2 YSLEER. V shed 2 bases and J 0 bases; nucleotides not matched to a gene: 1. This CDR3 has 17 amino acids. The CDR3 DNA sequence: TGCGCCAGCAGCCAACTAGCGGGGGACTCTGGGGCCAACGTCCTGACTTTC. Amino acid sequence: CASSQLAGDSGANVLTF.

As to this clone: This sample also contains other DNA sequences that code for the same CDR3. The chain is built from TRBV28 and TRBJ1-6; the D is unclear. Trimming shortened V by 1 base and J by 9 bases, and 4 bases separated the two germline ends. The germline gives CDR1 MDHEN, CDR2 SYDVKM. This CDR3 is 12 amino acids long. CDR3 coding DNA: TGTGCCAGCAGTTTATTGGGTTCACCCCTCCACTTT. It specifies CASSLLGSPLHF. Using reference TRBV28 and TRBJ1-6 for the parts outside the CDR3, the full variable domain is DVKVTQSSRYLVKRTGEKVFLECVQDMDHENMFWYRQDPGLGLRLIYFSYDVKMKEKGDIPEGYSVSREKKERFSLILESASTNQTSMYLCASSLLGSPLHFGNGTRLTVT.

The chain joins TRBV6-5 to TRBJ2-7, with a weak D call TRBD2 (6 bases). The CDR3 extends over 15 amino acids. Trimming removed 2 bases at V and 4 bases at J, with 15 bases between. Germline CDR1 reads MNHEY; CDR2 reads SVGAGI. CDR3 nucleotide sequence: TGTGCCAGCAGTTACGCCTCTGGGGCGGGGTACGAGCAGTACTTC. Protein sequence: CASSYASGAGYEQYF.

The V call is TRBV5-1, the J call TRBJ2-5; 7 bases line up with TRBD2. CDR1 is SGHRS, CDR2 YFSETQ, per germline. V lost 0 bases to trimming and J lost 3 bases; unmatched junction nucleotides: 5. CDR3 length: 15 amino acids. The CDR3 sequence is CASSLVGLEKETQYF. In DNA form, the CDR3 reads TGCGCCAGCAGCTTGGTAGGACTAGAGAAAGAGACCCAGTACTTC.

The chain is built from TRBV6-6 and TRBJ1-2; no clear D gene. Germline V lookup: CDR1 MNHNY, CDR2 SVGAGI (reference sequence). Trimming removed 6 bases at V and 2 bases at J, with 10 bases between. The CDR3 sequence is 13 residues long. The CDR3 DNA follows: TGTGCCAGCAGCCTAGACATCAACTATGGCTACACCTTC. Its protein is CASSLDINYGYTF.